The present TCR beta chain was sequenced within a study of blood T cell repertoires in COVID-19. Study-level background: Italy, Spain and the United States were the sources of the convalescent and acute COVID-19 samples.

TCRdb keeps only in-frame clones here, not all; method: immunoSEQ multiplex PCR. Here the sample spans approximately 170,000 clones, more than 70% being singletons. CDR3 size: 16 residues. V was clipped by 0 bases and J by 8 bases; unmatched bases: 8. Germline CDR1 and CDR2: MGHRA and YSYEKL. Specimen: peripheral blood. The rearrangement uses TRBV4-1 and TRBJ1-1; 11 bases are shared with TRBD1. This TCR derives from an older woman who had recovered from COVID-19. DNA for the CDR3: TGCGCCAGCAGCCAAGACTCCCGGACAGGGGGCGGGGAAGCTTTCTTT. Protein sequence: CASSQDSRTGGGEAFF.